The 13 T cell receptor beta chains below come from one sample, sequenced in a study of T cells after yellow fever vaccination. TCRdb called the 5' RACE reads again in MiXCR, with one record for every CDR3 protein. The data show about 130,000 distinct CDR3 sequences, about 8.4% seen once. The input for sequencing was CD8+ T cells sorted from PBMCs, taken on the day of the yellow fever booster vaccination. These TCRs come from a man younger than 35 who received the YFV17D yellow fever vaccine.

The rearrangement joins TRBV7-8 to TRBJ2-3; D assignment may be TRBD1 or TRBD2 (6 bases each). Trimming stripped 2 bases from V and 3 bases from J, with 15 bases between. This CDR3 comprises 16 residues. Germline V gene sequence: CDR1 SGHVS, CDR2 FQNEAQ. CDR3 loop: CASSLTWRRGTDTQYF. DNA of the CDR3: TGTGCCAGCAGCTTAACGTGGCGGAGGGGGACAGATACGCAGTATTTT.

This sequence joins TRBV4-3 and TRBJ1-3, with D possibly TRBD1 on 5 matching bases. V was clipped by 0 bases and J by 0 bases, with 9 bases between them. CDR1 is LGHNA and CDR2 is YSLEER in the germline V gene. The CDR3 has 16 amino acids. The CDR3 DNA follows: TGCGCCAGCAGCCAAGATGGGGGGTTCTCTGGAAACACCATATATTTT. This gives the protein CASSQDGGFSGNTIYF.

The chain couples TRBV6-6 to TRBJ2-7; the D gene is possibly TRBD2 (6 bases). V was pared by 6 bases and J by 0 bases, with 15 bases between. Germline lookup yields CDR1 MNHNY and CDR2 SVGAGI (reference sequence). The length of the CDR3 is 15 residues. Here the CDR3 reads CASSQSGPSSYEQYV. The DNA for the CDR3 is TGTGCCAGCAGCCAGAGCGGGCCGAGCTCCTACGAGCAGTACGTC.

V gene TRBV10-3 combines with J gene TRBJ2-3, with D possibly matching TRBD1 (6 bases). The CDR3 runs to 12 residues. Trimming pared 3 bases from V and 6 bases from J, leaving 7 bases between. Germline V gene lookup returns CDR1 ENHRY and CDR2 SYGVKD. CDR3: CAISDRGDTQYF. CDR3 DNA: TGTGCCATCAGTGATAGGGGGGATACGCAGTATTTT.

This clonotype was counted between two and nine times. Here the CDR3 DNA reads TGTGCCACCAGTGATCCGAGGGCGGGGAATCAGCCCCAGCATTTT. This codes for CATSDPRAGNQPQHF. The rearrangement uses TRBV24-1 and TRBJ1-5; D unclear. The CDR3 length is 15 residues. Trimming removed 3 bases from V and 4 bases from J, with 12 bases in between. CDR1 and CDR2 from the germline V gene are KGHDR and SFDVKD.

This rearrangement joins TRBV20-1 to TRBJ2-2, with TRBD1 matching 7 bases. The V and J ends lost 6 bases and 6 bases, in that order; junction bases with no gene match: 10. This CDR3 has 14 residues. CDR1 and CDR2 from the germline V gene are DFQATT and SNEGSKA (reference sequence). The CDR3 region is CSASDRDGAGELFF. The CDR3 region has the DNA TGCAGTGCCAGTGACAGGGACGGGGCCGGGGAGCTGTTTTTT.

This clonotype was counted between two and nine times. The V and J genes are TRBV10-3 and TRBJ2-7; D might be TRBD1 (5 bases). This CDR3 region has 13 residues. The germline gives CDR1 ENHRY, CDR2 SYGVKD. V gave up 0 bases and J gave up 8 bases, with 11 bases separating them. CDR3 nucleotides: TGTGCCATCAGTGAGTCGGGCAGGGCACAGCAGTACGTC. It codes for CAISESGRAQQYV.

The CDR3 nucleotides read TGCGCCAGCAGGACGACAGGGGGGAATTCACCCCTCCACTTT. Translated: CASRTTGGNSPLHF. This chain joins TRBV5-1 and TRBJ1-6; TRBD1 matches 9 bases. Per the germline V gene, CDR1 is SGHRS and CDR2 is YFSETQ. This CDR3 has 14 amino acids. V trimming: 5 bases; J trimming: 7 bases; junction bases outside the gene matches: 4.

CDR3 region: CASSSAGWYEQYF. DNA of the CDR3: TGTGCCAGCAGCAGTGCAGGGTGGTACGAGCAGTACTTC. The rearrangement joins TRBV12-3 or TRBV12-4 to TRBJ2-7; D may be TRBD1 (5 bases). The CDR3 extends over 13 amino acids. Trimming pared 6 bases from V and 4 bases from J, leaving 13 bases between.

This clonotype has just a few counts. The rearrangement uses TRBV7-9 and TRBJ2-2; D remains unclear. The V end was cut by 1 base, the J end by 5 bases, with 11 bases between. CDR1 and CDR2 (germline): SEHNR, FQNEAQ (reference sequence). The CDR3 runs 15 residues. CDR3 region: CASSLEWPNTGELFF. In DNA, the CDR3 is TGTGCCAGCAGCTTAGAGTGGCCAAATACCGGGGAGCTGTTTTTT.

This clonotype has more than one count but fewer than ten. The CDR3 DNA is TGTGCCAGCAGCCAAGGTGGAGAAGCTTTCTTT. This translates into CASSQGGEAFF. The rearrangement uses TRBV4-2 and TRBJ1-1; D remains ambiguous. Germline CDR1 LGHNA, CDR2 YNFKEQ. Trimming cost V 1 base and J 8 bases, with 5 bases left between them. This CDR3 contains 11 residues.

Only a few counts were recorded for this clonotype. The V and J genes are TRBV11-2 and TRBJ2-1; maybe TRBD2 (6 bases). The germline gives CDR1 SGHAT, CDR2 FQNNGV. The CDR3 is made up of 17 amino acids. The V gene lost 5 bases and the J gene lost 8 bases, with 25 bases spanning the gap. The CDR3 DNA reads TGTGCCAGCAGCATCGGTGGGTTAGCAACAGGAGGGGATGAGCAGTTCTTC. This sequence encodes CASSIGGLATGGDEQFF.

This clonotype appeared many times. This chain joins TRBV12-3 or TRBV12-4 and TRBJ2-6, with unresolved D. Trimming removed 0 bases from V and 3 bases from J, with 6 bases in between. The CDR3 consists of 15 residues. CDR3 DNA: TGTGCCAGCAGTTTAGCGGGGAATGGGGCCAACGTCCTGACTTTC. Residues: CASSLAGNGANVLTF.